A single sample gave rise to the 25 T cell receptor beta chains below, sequenced in a study of blood T cell repertoires in COVID-19. Clones were read by immunoSEQ multiplex PCR, and TCRdb kept only the in-frame ones, dropping some. Of about 270,000 clones in the sample, approximately 86% were seen once. The sequenced sample was peripheral blood. The receptor set was obtained from a man between 40 and 49 years old with active or convalescent COVID-19.

The V call is TRBV28, the J call TRBJ1-6; D remains unclear. CDR1 and CDR2 (germline): MDHEN, SYDVKM. The CDR3 extends over 14 amino acids. V lost 8 bases and J lost 0, with 8 bases in between. The CDR3 sequence: CASGQSSYNSPLHF. CDR3 DNA sequence: TGTGCCAGCGGGCAAAGCTCCTATAATTCACCCCTCCACTTT. Supplemented by reference TRBV28 and TRBJ1-6, the full variable domain reads DVKVTQSSRYLVKRTGEKVFLECVQDMDHENMFWYRQDPGLGLRLIYFSYDVKMKEKGDIPEGYSVSREKKERFSLILESASTNQTSMYLCASGQSSYNSPLHFGNGTRLTVT.

V is TRBV3-1 (or the pseudogene TRBV3-2) and J is TRBJ1-3, with D hard to call. The CDR3 has 17 residues. The germline V gene encodes CDR1 LGHDT and CDR2 YNNKEL (reference sequence). The germline V and J ends were trimmed by 0 bases and 0 bases, with 12 bases remaining between them. The CDR3 loop reads CASSQDNPFLSGNTIYF. Here the CDR3 DNA reads TGTGCCAGCAGCCAAGATAATCCCTTCCTCTCTGGAAACACCATATATTTT.

The rearrangement uses TRBV2 and TRBJ2-1, with TRBD1 as a possible D gene (5 bases). The germline V gene encodes CDR1 SNHLY and CDR2 FYNNEI. V lost 5 bases to trimming and J lost 9 bases, with 20 bases between them. The CDR3 loop spans 15 amino acids. CDR3 nucleotides: TGTGCCAGCAGTACGACAGCCGGTATGGCATCTGAGCAGTTCTTC. Translated: CASSTTAGMASEQFF.

In DNA form, the CDR3 reads TGTGCCCCTAGCTCGGGGGGTGATCAGCCCCAGCATTTT. Translation: CAPSSGGDQPQHF. The chain is built from TRBV19 and TRBJ1-5, with a tentative D call TRBD1 (5 bases). Germline values: CDR1 LNHDA, CDR2 SQIVND (reference sequence). V was trimmed by 11 bases and J by 5 bases, leaving 16 bases between them. CDR3 length: 13 amino acids.

This clone was observed a handful of times. This sequence joins TRBV4-2 and TRBJ1-1, with D uncertain. Germline V CDR1 and CDR2: LGHNA, YNFKEQ. The V end was cut by 4 bases, the J end by 0 bases, with 3 bases between. The CDR3 length is 12 residues. CDR3 loop: CASSPMNTEAFF. In nucleotides, the CDR3 is TGTGCCAGCAGCCCAATGAACACTGAAGCTTTCTTT.

In DNA form, the CDR3 reads TGTGCCAGCAGCTTACGACTAGCGGGAGGGTACACAGATACGCAGTATTTT. Protein sequence: CASSLRLAGGYTDTQYF. The chain links TRBV11-3 to TRBJ2-3; 14 nucleotides line up with TRBD2. The length of the CDR3 is 17 residues. Germline CDR1 SGHNT, CDR2 YENEEA. V was pared by 2 bases and J by 2 bases, with 3 bases of the junction left unmatched.

This clone has only a few counts. The rearrangement joins TRBV5-1 to TRBJ2-7, with 7 nucleotides matching TRBD1. V was clipped by 2 bases and J by 3 bases; unmatched bases: 14. Looked up from germline, CDR1 is SGHRS and CDR2 is YFSETQ. The CDR3 has 17 amino acids. CDR3 sequence reads: CASSLFGLTGAGYEQYF. The CDR3 region has the DNA TGCGCCAGCAGCTTATTCGGATTAACAGGGGCCGGCTACGAGCAGTACTTC. The full variable domain, completed using reference TRBV5-1 and TRBJ2-7, is KAGVTQTPRYLIKTRGQQVTLSCSPISGHRSVSWYQQTPGQGLQFLFEYFSETQRNKGNFPGRFSGRQFSNSRSEMNVSTLELGDSALYLCASSLFGLTGAGYEQYFGPGTRLTVT.

This chain joins TRBV6-1 and TRBJ2-7; possibly TRBD2 for D (8 bases). CDR3 length: 13 amino acids. V was pared by 0 bases and J by 13 bases, with 16 bases between. Germline CDR1 is MNHNS and CDR2 is SASEGT. The CDR3 is CASSEASGGQTYF. In DNA form, the CDR3 reads TGTGCCAGCAGTGAAGCCAGCGGGGGACAGACCTACTTC.

The J gene is TRBJ1-1, the V gene TRBV28; 7 positions match TRBD1. This CDR3 comprises 16 residues. Trimming removed 1 base from V and 0 bases from J; junction bases left unmatched: 5. In germline, CDR1 is MDHEN, CDR2 SYDVKM. The CDR3 here is CASSLLGGTVNTEAFF. In DNA form, the CDR3 reads TGTGCCAGCAGTTTATTAGGCGGGACAGTGAACACTGAAGCTTTCTTT.

The count of this clone is one. V is TRBV19 and J is TRBJ1-4; the match to TRBD1 covers 9 bases. In germline, CDR1 is LNHDA, CDR2 SQIVND (reference sequence). After removal of 5 bases from V and 8 bases from J, the junction contained 12 bases not matched to a gene. The CDR3 length is 16 residues. The CDR3 sequence is CASSSPGTGKGEKLFF. CDR3 DNA sequence: TGTGCCAGTAGTTCCCCCGGGACAGGGAAAGGAGAAAAACTGTTTTTT. The full variable domain, rest sourced from reference TRBV19 and TRBJ1-4, is DGGITQSPKYLFRKEGQNVTLSCEQNLNHDAMYWYRQDPGQGLRLIYYSQIVNDFQKGDIAEGYSVSREKKESFPLTVTSAQKNPTAFYLCASSSPGTGKGEKLFFGSGTQLSVL.

J is TRBJ1-1 and V is TRBV6-1, with 9 nucleotides matching TRBD1. Per the germline V gene, CDR1 is MNHNS and CDR2 is SASEGT. The CDR3 has 13 amino acids. V lost 4 bases and J lost 10; bases outside the gene matches: 7. The CDR3 DNA follows: TGTGCCAGCAGTGTTCGAACGACAGGGGGAGCTTTCTTT. Amino acids: CASSVRTTGGAFF.

The chain recombines TRBV28 with TRBJ2-1; no definite D call. Germline V CDR1 and CDR2: MDHEN, SYDVKM. CDR3 length equals 13 residues. The germline V and J ends were trimmed by 3 bases and 6 bases, with 9 bases remaining between them. The CDR3 DNA is TGTGCCAGCAGTTTCGCGACTTTCAATGAGCAGTTCTTC. Its protein is CASSFATFNEQFF.

The chain has TRBV28 and TRBJ1-5, with TRBD1 as a possible D gene (6 bases). Looked up from germline, CDR1 is MDHEN and CDR2 is SYDVKM. The V and J ends lost 2 bases and 4 bases respectively, with 12 bases between them. The CDR3 has 15 amino acids. The CDR3 DNA sequence: TGTGCCAGCAGTTTAGGAGGGGGGGTTAATCAGCCCCAGCATTTT. This sequence encodes CASSLGGGVNQPQHF.

The chain has TRBV5-4 and TRBJ2-7; 8 bases agree with TRBD1. Trimming took 4 bases from V and 1 from J; bases not matched to a gene: 16. CDR3 length: 18 residues. CDR1 and CDR2 (germline): SGHNT, YYREEE (reference sequence). CDR3 DNA sequence: TGTGCCAGCAGCCCCTCGGAGGGGGGACAGGTATTTTCCTACGAGCAGTACTTC. The encoded protein is CASSPSEGGQVFSYEQYF.

This chain uses TRBV4-1 with TRBJ2-7; 8 bases line up with TRBD2. Germline CDR1 MGHRA, CDR2 YSYEKL. The CDR3 totals 16 residues. Unmatched junction bases numbered 8, after V lost 0 bases and J lost 4 bases. The chain's CDR3 is CASSQDYSGAFYEQYF. CDR3 DNA sequence: TGCGCCAGCAGCCAAGACTATAGCGGGGCCTTTTACGAGCAGTACTTC.

The chain is built from TRBV10-1 and TRBJ2-7; possible D gene TRBD1, 6 bases. Germline CDR1 and CDR2: WNHNN and SYGVQD (reference sequence). The CDR3 totals 15 residues. Trimming removed 0 bases at V and 3 bases at J, with 12 bases between. This CDR3 reads CASSESGGLDYEQYF. The CDR3 region has the DNA TGCGCCAGCAGTGAGTCAGGGGGTCTCGACTACGAGCAGTACTTC.

The chain employs TRBV7-6 and TRBJ2-5; D is possibly TRBD2 (6 bases). Trimming removed 3 bases from V and 0 bases from J, with 14 bases in between. Germline V CDR1 and CDR2: SGHVS, FNYEAQ. This CDR3 is 16 amino acids long. CDR3 DNA sequence: TGTGCCAGCAGCTTCCGTAGCGGCGGGTACCAAGAGACCCAGTACTTC. It is translated as CASSFRSGGYQETQYF.

The CDR3: CASSLRGVEGYTF. CDR3 DNA: TGTGCCAGCAGCCTACGGGGAGTGGAGGGCTACACCTTC. The chain employs TRBV3-1 (or the pseudogene TRBV3-2) and TRBJ1-2; D not certain. The CDR3 is 13 residues long. Germline values: CDR1 LGHDT, CDR2 YNNKEL (reference sequence). Trimming left V 4 bases short and J 8 bases short, with 14 bases between.

The rearrangement joins TRBV10-3 to TRBJ2-5; 9 nucleotides line up with TRBD2. V lost 3 bases and J lost 5; bases outside the gene matches: 10. Germline CDR1 and CDR2: ENHRY and SYGVKD. This CDR3 comprises 16 residues. CDR3 sequence: CAISEGAGGQRETQYF. The CDR3 DNA is TGTGCCATCAGTGAAGGAGCGGGGGGCCAGAGGGAGACCCAGTACTTC.

The chain uses TRBV9 and TRBJ2-3; possibly TRBD2 for D (5 bases). The germline V and J ends were trimmed by 0 bases and 0 bases, with 11 bases remaining between them. The germline V gene has CDR1 SGDLS and CDR2 YYNGEE. This CDR3 region has 16 residues. In DNA form, the CDR3 reads TGTGCCAGCAGCGTAGCTGTCGGGGTAAGCACAGATACGCAGTATTTT. This sequence encodes CASSVAVGVSTDTQYF.

The V and J genes are TRBV7-9 and TRBJ1-6; 7 bases agree with TRBD1. The trim removed 5 bases at V and 10 bases at J, leaving 8 bases unmatched. The CDR3 covers 14 residues. The germline gives CDR1 SEHNR, CDR2 FQNEAQ (reference sequence). The CDR3, as DNA: TGTGCCAGCAGCCAGACAGGGTTGCGATCACCCCTCCACTTT. Encoded protein: CASSQTGLRSPLHF.

The CDR3 reads CASKPTGRDQETQYF. CDR3 in DNA: TGCGCCAGCAAACCGACAGGGAGAGATCAAGAGACCCAGTACTTC. The chain combines TRBV5-1 with TRBJ2-5; 7 bases map to TRBD1. The CDR3 length is 15 residues. V gave up 6 bases and J gave up 2 bases; unmatched junction bases: 10. The germline CDR1 and CDR2 sequences are SGHRS and YFSETQ.

J is TRBJ1-4 and V is TRBV5-5; tentative D call: TRBD1 (5 bases). CDR1 and CDR2 (germline): SGHKS, YYEKEE (reference sequence). CDR3 length equals 14 residues. V was clipped by 2 bases and J by 2 bases, with 7 bases between them. The CDR3 coding sequence is TGTGCCAGCAGCTTCAGGGTCACTAATGAAAAACTGTTTTTT. This codes for CASSFRVTNEKLFF.

This sequence joins TRBV4-2 and TRBJ2-1; the D is unclear. Trimming removed 0 bases from V and 4 bases from J, with 13 bases in between. CDR1 LGHNA and CDR2 YNFKEQ come from the germline V gene. This CDR3 is built from 16 residues. CDR3 protein: CASSQDHSPNYNEQFF. CDR3 DNA: TGTGCCAGCAGCCAAGATCACAGTCCTAATTACAATGAGCAGTTCTTC.

The chain links TRBV6-5 to TRBJ2-1; 10 positions match TRBD2. With V trimmed by 8 bases and J by 5 bases, 9 bases remained unmatched. Per the germline V gene, CDR1 is MNHEY and CDR2 is SVGAGI. The CDR3 covers 15 residues. Written as DNA, the CDR3 is TGTGCCAGCTCTACTGGGACTAGCGAGAACAATGAGCAGTTCTTC. It is translated as CASSTGTSENNEQFF.